What follows describes a single T cell receptor (beta chain). Its antigen is unknown. This sample was included in a study of PD-L1 blockade in urothelial cancer. Whole-study context: When blood samples were assessed, the median T cell count was about 130,000.

Findings and limits, study-wide: A pretreatment blood TCR clonality that fell below the median predicted better progression-free and overall survival.

The V and J ends lost 3 bases and 4 bases, in that order; junction bases with no gene match: 2. Germline CDR1 SGHDT, CDR2 YYEEEE. The CDR3 consists of 15 residues. The data were produced by immunoSEQ multiplex PCR, yet TCRdb's version contains in-frame clones alone and is incomplete. Counted here are around 120,000 clones, approximately 85% occurring once; the ten biggest clones make up roughly 2.2%. Disease in patients was locally advanced or metastatic urothelial carcinoma. The receptor was isolated from a man between 45 and 60 years old with urothelial cancer. Sequencing used PBMCs, obtained around atezolizumab (anti-PD-L1) treatment. This chain links TRBV5-6 with TRBJ2-1, with 12 bases that match TRBD2. CDR3 DNA: TGTGCCAGCAGCTACCTAGCGGGAGGGTACAATGAGCAGTTCTTC. Translation gives CASSYLAGGYNEQFF. The full variable domain, its missing parts supplied by reference TRBV5-6 and TRBJ2-1, is DAGVTQSPTHLIKTRGQQVTLRCSPKSGHDTVSWYQQALGQGPQFIFQYYEEEERQRGNFPDRFSGHQFPNYSSELNVNALLLGDSALYLCASSYLAGGYNEQFFGPGTRLTVL.